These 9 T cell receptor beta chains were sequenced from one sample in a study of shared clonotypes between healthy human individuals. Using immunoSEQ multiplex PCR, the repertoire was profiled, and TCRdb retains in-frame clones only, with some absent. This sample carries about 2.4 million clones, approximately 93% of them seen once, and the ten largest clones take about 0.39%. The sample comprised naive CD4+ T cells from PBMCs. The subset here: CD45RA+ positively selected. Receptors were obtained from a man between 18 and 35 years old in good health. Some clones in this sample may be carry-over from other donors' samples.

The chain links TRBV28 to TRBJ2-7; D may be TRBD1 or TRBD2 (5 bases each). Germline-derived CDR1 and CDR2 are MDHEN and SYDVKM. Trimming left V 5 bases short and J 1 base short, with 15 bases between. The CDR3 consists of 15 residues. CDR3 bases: TGTGCCAGCAGTAAACTAGGGACCGTTTCCTACGAGCAGTACTTC. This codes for CASSKLGTVSYEQYF.

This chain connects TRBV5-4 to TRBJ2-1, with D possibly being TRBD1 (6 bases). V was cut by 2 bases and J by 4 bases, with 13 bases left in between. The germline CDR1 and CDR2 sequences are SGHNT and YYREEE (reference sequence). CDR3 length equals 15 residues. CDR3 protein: CASSLGQGYYNEQFF. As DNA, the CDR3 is TGTGCCAGCAGCTTAGGGCAGGGGTATTACAATGAGCAGTTCTTC.

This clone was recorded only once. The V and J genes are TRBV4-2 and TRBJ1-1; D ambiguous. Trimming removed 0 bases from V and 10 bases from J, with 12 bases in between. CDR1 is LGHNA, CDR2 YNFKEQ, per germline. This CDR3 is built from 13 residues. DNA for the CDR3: TGTGCCAGCAGCCAAGACCCCGACCGAATAGCTTTCTTT. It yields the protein CASSQDPDRIAFF.

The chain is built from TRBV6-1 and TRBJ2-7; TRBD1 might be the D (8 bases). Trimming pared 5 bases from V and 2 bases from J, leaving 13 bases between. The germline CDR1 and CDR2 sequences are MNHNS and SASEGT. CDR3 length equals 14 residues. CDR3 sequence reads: CASSSQGGPYEQYF. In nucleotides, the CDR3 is TGTGCCAGCAGTTCACAGGGGGGGCCCTACGAGCAGTACTTC.

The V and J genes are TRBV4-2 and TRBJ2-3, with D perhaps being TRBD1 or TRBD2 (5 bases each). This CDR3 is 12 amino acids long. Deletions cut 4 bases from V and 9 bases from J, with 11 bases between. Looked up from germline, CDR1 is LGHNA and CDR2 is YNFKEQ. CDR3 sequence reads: CASSLFRDTQYF. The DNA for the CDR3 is TGTGCCAGCAGCCTCTTTAGGGACACGCAGTATTTT.

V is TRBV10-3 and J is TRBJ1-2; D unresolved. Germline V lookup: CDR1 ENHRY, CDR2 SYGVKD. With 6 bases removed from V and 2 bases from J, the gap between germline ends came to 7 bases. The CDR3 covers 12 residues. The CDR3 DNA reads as TGTGCCATCAGCTCCCAAAACTATGGCTACACCTTC. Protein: CAISSQNYGYTF.

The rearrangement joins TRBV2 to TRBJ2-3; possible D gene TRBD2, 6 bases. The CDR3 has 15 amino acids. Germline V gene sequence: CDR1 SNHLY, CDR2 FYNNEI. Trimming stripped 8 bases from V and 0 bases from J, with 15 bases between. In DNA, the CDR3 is TGTGCCAGCCTAAAGGCTAGCGCGAGCACAGATACGCAGTATTTT. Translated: CASLKASASTDTQYF.

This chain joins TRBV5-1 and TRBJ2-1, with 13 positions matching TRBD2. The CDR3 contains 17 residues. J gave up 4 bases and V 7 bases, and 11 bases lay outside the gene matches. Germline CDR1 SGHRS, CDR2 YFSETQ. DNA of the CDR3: TGCGCCAGCGTCTGGGGACTAGCGGGGAGCTCATACAATGAGCAGTTCTTC. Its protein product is CASVWGLAGSSYNEQFF.

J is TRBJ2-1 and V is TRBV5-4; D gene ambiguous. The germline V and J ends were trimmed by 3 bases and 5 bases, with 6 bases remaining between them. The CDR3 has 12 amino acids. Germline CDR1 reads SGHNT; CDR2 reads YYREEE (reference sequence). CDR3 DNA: TGTGCCAGCAGCTACCTGGACAATGAGCAGTTCTTC. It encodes CASSYLDNEQFF.